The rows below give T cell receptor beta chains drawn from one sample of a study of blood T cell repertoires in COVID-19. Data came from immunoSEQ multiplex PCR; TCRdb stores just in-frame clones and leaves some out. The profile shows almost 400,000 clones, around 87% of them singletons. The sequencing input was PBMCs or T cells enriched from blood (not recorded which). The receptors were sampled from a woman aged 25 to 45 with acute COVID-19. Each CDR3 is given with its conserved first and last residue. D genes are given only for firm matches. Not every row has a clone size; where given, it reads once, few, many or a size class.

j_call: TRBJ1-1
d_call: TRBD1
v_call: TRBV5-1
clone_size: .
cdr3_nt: TGCGCCAGCAGCGACTCCAGGGGGGCCATCACTGAAGCTTTCTTT
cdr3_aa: CASSDSRGAITEAFF

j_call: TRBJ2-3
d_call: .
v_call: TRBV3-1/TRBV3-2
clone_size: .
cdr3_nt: TGTGCCAGCAGCCTCTCCGGGGGGCCGGGAAATACGCAGTATTTT
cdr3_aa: CASSLSGGPGNTQYF

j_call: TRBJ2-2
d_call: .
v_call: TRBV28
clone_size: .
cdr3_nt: TGTGCCACCCTTAGTCGCACCGGGGAGCTGTTTTTT
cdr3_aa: CATLSRTGELFF

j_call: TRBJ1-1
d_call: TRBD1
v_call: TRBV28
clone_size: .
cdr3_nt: TGTGCCAGCAGTTCGACAGGGCTGAACACTGAAGCTTTCTTT
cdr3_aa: CASSSTGLNTEAFF

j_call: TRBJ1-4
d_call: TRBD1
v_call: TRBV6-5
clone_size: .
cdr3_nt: TGTGCCAGCAGTCTTACAGGGGCTCCGAATGAAAAACTGTTTTTT
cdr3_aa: CASSLTGAPNEKLFF

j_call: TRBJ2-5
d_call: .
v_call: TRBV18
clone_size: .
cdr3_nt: TGTGCCAGCTCACCGATAGGGGGACGCCAGGAGACCCAGTACTTC
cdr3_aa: CASSPIGGRQETQYF

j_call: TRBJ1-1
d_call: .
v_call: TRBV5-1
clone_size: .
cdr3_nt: TGCGCCAGCAGCTTGGGGAGGAACACTGAAGCTTTCTTT
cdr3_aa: CASSLGRNTEAFF

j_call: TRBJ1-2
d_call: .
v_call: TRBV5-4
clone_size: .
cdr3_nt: TGTGCCAGCAGCTTGGAGAAGGGGTCGGGTGGCTACACCTTC
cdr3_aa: CASSLEKGSGGYTF

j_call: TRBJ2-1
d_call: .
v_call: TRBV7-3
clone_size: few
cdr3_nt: TGTGCCAGCAGCGCGGGTGCGAGCTCCTACAATGAGCAGTTCTTC
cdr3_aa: CASSAGASSYNEQFF

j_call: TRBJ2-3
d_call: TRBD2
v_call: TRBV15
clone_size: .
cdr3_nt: TGTGCCACCAGCAGAAGGACTAGCGTCTTAGATACGCAGTATTTT
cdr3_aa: CATSRRTSVLDTQYF

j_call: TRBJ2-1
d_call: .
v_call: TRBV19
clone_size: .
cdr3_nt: TGTGCCAGTAGTCCTGGCCCCCGGTGGGGGGAAAATGAGCAGTTCTTC
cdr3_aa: CASSPGPRWGENEQFF

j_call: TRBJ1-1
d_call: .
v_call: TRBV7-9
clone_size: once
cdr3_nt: TGTGCCAGCAGCTTAGCTGCAGGGTGGATCACTGAAGCTTTCTTT
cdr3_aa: CASSLAAGWITEAFF

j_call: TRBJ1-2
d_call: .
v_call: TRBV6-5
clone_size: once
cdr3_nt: TGTGCCAGCAGCCCGGGCAGGGCGGCAGATGGCTACACCTTC
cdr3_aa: CASSPGRAADGYTF

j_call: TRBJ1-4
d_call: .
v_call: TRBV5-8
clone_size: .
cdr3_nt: TGTGCCAGCAGCTGGGACATGGGTCTTGAAAAACTGTTTTTT
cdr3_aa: CASSWDMGLEKLFF

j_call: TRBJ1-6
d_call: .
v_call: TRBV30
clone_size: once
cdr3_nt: TGTGCCTGCCCCGTGGGAGTGAACGCGAAAAATTCACCCCTCCACTTT
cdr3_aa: CACPVGVNAKNSPLHF

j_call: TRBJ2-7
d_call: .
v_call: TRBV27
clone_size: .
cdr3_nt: TGTGCCAGCAGTCCGCGCAGGGGAGGGTTATACGAGCAGTACTTC
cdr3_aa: CASSPRRGGLYEQYF

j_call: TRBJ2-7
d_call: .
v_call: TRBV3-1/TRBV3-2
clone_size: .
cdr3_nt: TGTGCCAGCAGCCAAATAGGACAGTCCTACGAGCAGTACTTC
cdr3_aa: CASSQIGQSYEQYF

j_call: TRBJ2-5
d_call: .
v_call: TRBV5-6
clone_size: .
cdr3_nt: TGTGCCAGCAGCTTGACGGAGTACCAAGAGACCCAGTACTTC
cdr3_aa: CASSLTEYQETQYF

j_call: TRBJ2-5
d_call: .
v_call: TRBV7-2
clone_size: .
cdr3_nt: TGTGCCAGCAGCTTAGATCTGGCCCAAGAGACCCAGTACTTC
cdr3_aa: CASSLDLAQETQYF

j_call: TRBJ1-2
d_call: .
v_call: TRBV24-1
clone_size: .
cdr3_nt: TGTGCCACCAGTGATTCCCGACAGGTAGCTAACTATGGCTACACCTTC
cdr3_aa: CATSDSRQVANYGYTF

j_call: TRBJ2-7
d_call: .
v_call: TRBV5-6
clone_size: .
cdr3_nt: TGTGCCAGCAGCTTGCGCCAGGGGAAGGCCGAGCAGTACTTC
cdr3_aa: CASSLRQGKAEQYF

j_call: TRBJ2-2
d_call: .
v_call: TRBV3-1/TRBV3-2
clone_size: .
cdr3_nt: TGTGCCAGCAGCCAGAAGGGGATTCCCGGGGAGCTGTTTTTT
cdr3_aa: CASSQKGIPGELFF

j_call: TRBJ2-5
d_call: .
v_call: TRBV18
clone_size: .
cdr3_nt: TGTGCCAGCTCACCAGGTGCCGGAGGTGGAGAGACCCAGTACTTC
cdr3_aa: CASSPGAGGGETQYF

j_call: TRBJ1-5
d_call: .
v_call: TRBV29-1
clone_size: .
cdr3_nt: TGCAGCGTACAAGTAACCCCTTCTTCTGGCAATCAGCCCCAGCATTTT
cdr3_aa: CSVQVTPSSGNQPQHF

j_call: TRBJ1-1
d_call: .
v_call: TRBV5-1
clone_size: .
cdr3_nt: TGCGCCAGCAGCTTGGTCATCAACACTGAAGCTTTCTTT
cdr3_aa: CASSLVINTEAFF

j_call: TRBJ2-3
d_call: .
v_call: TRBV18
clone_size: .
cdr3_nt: TGTGCCAGCTCACCTTACAGCAACGGCGCAGATACGCAGTATTTT
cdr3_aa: CASSPYSNGADTQYF

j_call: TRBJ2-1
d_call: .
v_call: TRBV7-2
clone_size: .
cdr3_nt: TGTGCCAGCAGCTTAGCGGCAGGGCGACCGACCAATGAGCAGTTCTTC
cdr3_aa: CASSLAAGRPTNEQFF

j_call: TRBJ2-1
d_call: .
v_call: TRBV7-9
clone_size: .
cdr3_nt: TGTGCCAGCACCCCCAGCGGAAACCACAATGAGCAGTTCTTC
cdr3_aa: CASTPSGNHNEQFF

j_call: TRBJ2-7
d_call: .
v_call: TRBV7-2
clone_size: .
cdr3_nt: TGTGCCAGCAGCTTAGCGGCAATACGCTCCTACGAGCAGTACTTC
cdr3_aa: CASSLAAIRSYEQYF

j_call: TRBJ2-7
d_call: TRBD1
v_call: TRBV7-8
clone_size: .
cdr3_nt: TGTGCCAGCAGCCCCAAAGTACAGGGGAGCTCCTACGAGCAGTACTTC
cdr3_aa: CASSPKVQGSSYEQYF

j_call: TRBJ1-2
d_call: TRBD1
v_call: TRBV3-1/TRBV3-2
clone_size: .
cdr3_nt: TGTGCCAGCAGCCGACAGGGTAACTATGGCTACACCTTC
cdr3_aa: CASSRQGNYGYTF